The 26 T cell receptor beta chains presented below share a single source sample, sequenced in a study of T cell repertoires in cytomegalovirus infection. TCRdb processed the reads anew with MiXCR; each CDR3 protein has one entry. The table lists hundreds of thousands of distinct CDR3 sequences, about a third of them singletons. The antigens these receptors bind are not known. The sequences come from cultured CD8+ T cells from PBMCs, collected from culture after CMV antigen stimulation. The receptors originated from a human donor in good health (CMV status not recorded). Some clones in this sample may be carry-over from other donors' samples.

The chain joins TRBV6-1 to TRBJ1-5, with 8 bases aligning to TRBD1. The length of the CDR3 is 16 residues. CDR1 MNHNS and CDR2 SASEGT come from the germline V gene. Trimming at V came to 2 bases and at J to 5 bases, leaving 8 bases not matched to a gene. The CDR3, as DNA: TGTGCCAGCAGTGAAATCGACAGGGGACTTGATCAGCCCCAGCATTTT. This encodes CASSEIDRGLDQPQHF.

On this clonotype itself: An end of the junction differs from the germline gene, which may be a read error. The chain employs TRBV7-2 and TRBJ2-1; D is possibly TRBD2 (7 bases). CDR3 size: 13 residues. Germline CDR1 and CDR2: SGHTA and FQGNSA. This CDR3 reads CVSSLRGATEQFF. DNA of the CDR3: TGTGTCAGCAGCTTACGGGGGGCTACTGAGCAGTTCTTC.

This clonotype was seen ten or more times. This chain connects TRBV11-3 to TRBJ2-1; 11 bases line up with TRBD1. Trimming cost V 5 bases and J 4 bases; bases outside gene matches: 7. There are 16 residues in the CDR3. The germline V gene has CDR1 SGHNT and CDR2 YENEEA. The CDR3 reads CASSARGQGVYNEQFF. The CDR3 region has the DNA TGTGCCAGCAGCGCAAGGGGACAGGGGGTTTACAATGAGCAGTTCTTC.

The chain carries TRBV7-2 and TRBJ2-7, with TRBD1 identical over 7 bases. Germline CDR1 reads SGHTA; CDR2 reads FQGNSA. V dropped 6 bases and J dropped 2; count of bases not matched to a gene: 4. CDR3 length: 13 residues. Here the CDR3 reads CASRIQGTYEQYF. The CDR3 coding sequence is TGTGCCAGCAGGATACAGGGGACCTACGAGCAGTACTTC.

This clonotype was counted many times. J is TRBJ2-5 and V is TRBV14, with TRBD1 identical over 11 bases. The germline V gene encodes CDR1 SGHDN and CDR2 FVKESK. Losses at the gene ends were 0 bases for V and 2 bases for J; bases not matched to a gene: 8. This CDR3 spans 18 amino acids. The CDR3: CASSQDGTGGVRQETQYF. The CDR3, as DNA: TGTGCCAGCAGCCAAGATGGGACAGGGGGTGTTCGGCAAGAGACCCAGTACTTC.

About this clonotype: A much larger clone is a single base away; this may be a read error. This sequence joins TRBV7-8 and TRBJ2-7; D uncertain. CDR1 is SGHVS and CDR2 is FQNEAQ in the germline V gene. The CDR3 has 13 residues. The CDR3 region is CVSSLGYPYEQYV. DNA for the CDR3: TGTGTCAGCAGCTTGGGGTACCCCTACGAGCAGTACGTC.

V usage is TRBV6-6 and J usage is TRBJ1-2, with 7 bases lining up with TRBD1. Looked up from germline, CDR1 is MNHNY and CDR2 is SVGAGI (reference sequence). Losses at the gene ends were 9 bases for V and 4 bases for J; bases not matched to a gene: 14. CDR3 length: 15 amino acids. The CDR3 nucleotides read TGTGCCAGTGTCCCAAAACAGGGGTCCGGCTATGGCTACACCTTC. Residues: CASVPKQGSGYGYTF.

The V and J genes are TRBV6-1 and TRBJ2-7; D not resolved. The CDR3 is made up of 14 amino acids. V was cut by 0 bases and J by 5 bases, with 11 bases left in between. In germline, CDR1 is MNHNS, CDR2 SASEGT. The CDR3 DNA follows: TGTGCCAGCAGTGAAGCAGGGTCTTTTGACGAGCAGTACGTC. This encodes CASSEAGSFDEQYV.

In this sample, this clonotype turned up a few times. This chain uses TRBV10-3 with TRBJ2-1, with D tentatively TRBD1 or TRBD2 (5 bases each). V was trimmed by 0 bases and J by 6 bases, leaving 15 bases between them. Per the germline V gene, CDR1 is ENHRY and CDR2 is SYGVKD. The CDR3 consists of 16 residues. CDR3 bases: TGTGCCATCAGTGAGTCTGGGACCCGCCCCTTCAATGAGCAGTTCTTC. Translated: CAISESGTRPFNEQFF.

This clonotype was recorded at least ten times. V gene TRBV5-6 combines with J gene TRBJ2-1, with 9 bases aligning to TRBD1. The CDR3 is 14 residues long. CDR1 and CDR2 from the germline V gene are SGHDT and YYEEEE. Trimming cost V 5 bases and J 5 bases; bases outside gene matches: 5. CDR3 DNA: TGTGCCAGCAGTTCAGGGACAGGGCACAATGAGCAGTTCTTC. This sequence encodes CASSSGTGHNEQFF.

Many counts were recorded for this clonotype. The gene calls are TRBV7-6 and TRBJ1-1; 10 bases fit TRBD1. The trim removed 5 bases at V and 1 base at J, leaving 4 bases unmatched. CDR3 length: 15 residues. Per germline, CDR1 SGHVS and CDR2 FNYEAQ. The CDR3 coding sequence is TGTGCCAGCAGCGCCGGGACAGGGGCGAACACTGAAGCTTTCTTT. Translation gives CASSAGTGANTEAFF.

This clonotype was counted a single time. The chain joins TRBV20-1 to TRBJ1-2; maybe TRBD1 (5 bases). In germline, CDR1 is DFQATT, CDR2 SNEGSKA (reference sequence). V was cut by 0 bases and J by 3 bases, with 20 bases left in between. The CDR3 has 17 residues. The CDR3 DNA is TGCAGTGCTAGAGATCCCCAGGGATTAGTCGTACACTATGGCTACACCTTC. Translation: CSARDPQGLVVHYGYTF.

J is TRBJ1-2 and V is TRBV20-1; D is unresolved. The CDR3 totals 13 residues. V lost 0 bases and J lost 3, with 8 bases in between. Germline assignment: CDR1 DFQATT and CDR2 SNEGSKA (reference sequence). CDR3 sequence: CSARDRQDYGYTF. In nucleotides, the CDR3 is TGCAGTGCTAGAGATCGCCAGGACTATGGCTACACCTTC.

The rearrangement uses TRBV2 and TRBJ2-2, with D tentatively TRBD2 (5 bases). The length of the CDR3 is 15 residues. Germline lookup yields CDR1 SNHLY and CDR2 FYNNEI. Deletions cut 6 bases from V and 7 bases from J, with 18 bases between. In DNA, the CDR3 is TGTGCCAGCAGGACCTTTATGGCTGCGGGCGGGGAGCTGTTTTTT. The encoded protein is CASRTFMAAGGELFF.

The V call is TRBV7-9, the J call TRBJ2-5; 9 bases fit TRBD2. Germline V gene data show CDR1 as SEHNR and CDR2 as FQNEAQ (reference sequence). This CDR3 spans 15 amino acids. The ends lost 2 bases at V and 7 bases at J; junction bases unmatched: 8. This CDR3 reads CASSLILAGLTTQYF. For the CDR3, the DNA is TGTGCCAGCAGCTTAATTCTAGCGGGGCTGACGACCCAGTACTTC.

This clonotype was recorded a few times. The chain employs TRBV7-9 and TRBJ1-1; 8 nucleotides line up with TRBD1. The germline V gene encodes CDR1 SEHNR and CDR2 FQNEAQ (reference sequence). The CDR3 extends over 16 amino acids. V shed 5 bases, J shed 6 bases, and the junction held 14 bases outside the gene matches. DNA of the CDR3: TGTGCCAGCAGCCCCTCATTTGGACAGGGATTGGCTGAAGCTTTCTTT. This codes for CASSPSFGQGLAEAFF.

The chain links TRBV7-2 to TRBJ1-1, with 7 bases that match TRBD1. The V segment lost 1 base and the J segment 5 bases; nucleotides outside the gene matches: 4. The CDR3 sequence is 14 residues long. Germline V gene lookup returns CDR1 SGHTA and CDR2 FQGNSA. The CDR3 sequence is CASSLEQGMTEAFF. The CDR3 bases are TGTGCCAGCAGCTTAGAACAGGGGATGACTGAAGCTTTCTTT.

This clonotype was seen only a few times. The rearrangement joins TRBV6-1 to TRBJ2-3; TRBD2 aligns across 15 bases. Germline CDR1 is MNHNS and CDR2 is SASEGT. The CDR3 is 17 residues long. The V gene end was trimmed by 5 bases and the J gene end by 6 bases; junction bases not matched to a gene: 9. The CDR3 bases are TGTGCCAGCAGTTCACGGACTAGCGGGGGGGATCCCGATACGCAGTATTTT. Translating it yields CASSSRTSGGDPDTQYF.

The V call is TRBV7-9, the J call TRBJ2-3, with 11 bases fitting TRBD2. The CDR3 runs to 17 residues. The V gene end was trimmed by 3 bases and the J gene end by 3 bases; junction bases not matched to a gene: 8. From germline, CDR1 is SEHNR and CDR2 FQNEAQ (reference sequence). The CDR3 DNA reads as TGTGCCAGCAGCTTTACTCTGAGGACTAGCGGGACAGATACGCAGTATTTT. Protein sequence: CASSFTLRTSGTDTQYF.

The CDR3: CATSTDPGANVLTF. Here the CDR3 DNA reads TGTGCCACCAGCACCGATCCTGGGGCCAACGTCCTGACTTTC. V usage is TRBV15 and J usage is TRBJ2-6, with D hard to call. CDR3 size: 14 residues. Germline CDR1 is LNHNV and CDR2 is YYDKDF (reference sequence). Trimming cost V 4 bases and J 2 bases, with 6 bases left between them.

The CDR3, as DNA: TGTGCCACCAGCACGCACACAGGGGACCTCAACTATGGCTACACCTTC. Residues: CATSTHTGDLNYGYTF. This chain uses TRBV15 with TRBJ1-2; 7 bases map to TRBD1. The ends lost 4 bases at V and 2 bases at J; junction bases unmatched: 10. CDR1 and CDR2 (germline): LNHNV, YYDKDF (reference sequence). CDR3 size: 16 residues.

The chain combines TRBV7-9 with TRBJ2-7, with 9 bases fitting TRBD1. Germline V lookup: CDR1 SEHNR, CDR2 FQNEAQ (reference sequence). There are 17 residues in the CDR3. Unmatched junction bases numbered 12, after V lost 4 bases and J lost 2 bases. CDR3 in DNA: TGTGCCAGCAGCTCAGGATGGGGGGGACAGGGACCCTACGAGCAGTACGTC. It codes for CASSSGWGGQGPYEQYV.

The V call is TRBV4-3, the J call TRBJ1-5; 10 nucleotides match TRBD1. V was clipped by 0 bases and J by 7 bases; unmatched bases: 6. This CDR3 is 16 amino acids long. The V gene's germline CDR1 is LGHNA and CDR2 YSLEER. The CDR3 DNA follows: TGCGCCAGCAGCCAAGACTTGACAGGGGGCAGCCAGCCCCAGCATTTT. Protein sequence: CASSQDLTGGSQPQHF.

The sample holds many counts of this clonotype. This rearrangement joins TRBV7-6 to TRBJ2-1; the D is unclear. With 0 bases removed from V and 8 bases from J, the gap between germline ends came to 14 bases. CDR1 is SGHVS and CDR2 is FNYEAQ in the germline V gene. There are 15 residues in the CDR3. CDR3 in amino acids: CASSLAVTQVDEQFF. CDR3 nucleotide sequence: TGTGCCAGCAGCTTAGCGGTCACGCAGGTTGATGAGCAGTTCTTC.

This sequence joins TRBV7-2 and TRBJ2-3; 12 bases are shared with TRBD2. The CDR3 consists of 19 residues. V shed 2 bases and J 2 bases; nucleotides not matched to a gene: 11. The germline V gene encodes CDR1 SGHTA and CDR2 FQGNSA. The DNA for the CDR3 is TGTGCCAGCAGCTTATTAGGACTAGCGGGACGCCCAAACACAGATACGCAGTATTTT. Protein sequence: CASSLLGLAGRPNTDTQYF. The full variable domain, its missing parts supplied by reference TRBV7-2 and TRBJ2-3, is GAGVSQSPSNKVTEKGKDVELRCDPISGHTALYWYRQSLGQGLEFLIYFQGNSAPDKSGLPSDRFSAERTGGSVSTLTIQRTQQEDSAVYLCASSLLGLAGRPNTDTQYFGPGTRLTVL.

This sequence joins TRBV5-6 and TRBJ1-5; D gene ambiguous. The CDR3 runs 16 residues. The V and J ends lost 6 bases and 6 bases respectively, with 22 bases between them. Germline-derived CDR1 and CDR2 are SGHDT and YYEEEE. CDR3 loop: CASNSRARRDGQPQHF. The CDR3 region has the DNA TGTGCCAGCAACTCTCGGGCCCGGAGGGATGGTCAGCCCCAGCATTTT.